Sequencing of this T cell receptor (beta chain) was carried out in a study of neurological immune-mediated disorders. A 10-nucleotide random UMI tagged transcripts in template-switch 5'RACE cDNA synthesis. TCRdb reprocessed the 5' RACE reads via MiXCR and lists one record per CDR3 protein. This sample yields roughly 100,000 distinct CDR3 sequences, of which 3.5% to 4% are seen a single time; 5% to 6.5% belongs to the top ten. This CDR3 is 13 amino acids long. V was clipped by 5 bases and J by 2 bases, with 12 bases between them. Germline V gene lookup returns CDR1 GTSNPN and CDR2 SVGIG (reference sequence).

The V gene is TRBV30, the J gene TRBJ1-1, with a tentative D call TRBD1 (5 bases). Source material: PBMCs. This TCR derives from a woman in her late teens or twenties with multiple sclerosis. The CDR3 DNA follows: TGTGCCTGGGCCGACAGCCAAAACACTGAAGCTTTCTTT. Its protein product is CAWADSQNTEAFF.